In its sample, the clone carrying this TCR beta chain was seen once. Its antigen is unidentified. The source of the sample is a study of T cell repertoires in cytomegalovirus infection. Study-wide findings and caveats: The ex vivo response was dominated by HLA-C-restricted CMV-specific TCR beta clonotypes.

TCRdb processed the reads anew with MiXCR; each CDR3 protein has one entry. Here the sample spans approximately 200,000 distinct CDR3 sequences, 28% being singletons. Germline V gives CDR1 SGHAT, CDR2 FQNNGV. Trimming stripped 3 bases from V and 3 bases from J, with 17 bases between. The CDR3 runs to 16 residues. This clonotype was sampled from a human donor in good health (CMV status not recorded). Some clones in this sample may be carry-over from other donors' samples. Material for sequencing was PBMCs. This chain joins TRBV11-2 and TRBJ2-5; no reliable D call. CDR3 sequence reads: CASSLDIGIEKETQYF. The CDR3 DNA reads as TGTGCCAGCAGCTTGGATATAGGGATAGAGAAAGAGACCCAGTACTTC. The variable domain in full, with the rest retrieved from reference TRBV11-2 and TRBJ2-5, is EAGVAQSPRYKIIEKRQSVAFWCNPISGHATLYWYQQILGQGPKLLIQFQNNGVVDDSQLPKDRFSAERLKGVDSTLKIQPAKLEDSAVYLCASSLDIGIEKETQYFGPGTRLLVL.